Reported below is one T cell receptor beta chain. The antigen remains undetermined. Different DNA sequences within this sample yield the same CDR3. The germline V and J ends were trimmed by 6 bases and 2 bases, with 11 bases remaining between them. CDR1 is ENHRY and CDR2 is SYGVKD in the germline V gene. The CDR3 loop spans 13 amino acids. Terminally differentiated effector memory CD45RA+ cells were excluded from the naive CD8 cells, which were CD45RO-negative and positively selected for CCR7. This entry comes from a study of shared clonotypes between healthy human individuals. Notes on the study in general: Relative to their counterparts shared across all four donors, non-shared clonotypes exhibited diminished generation probabilities. Naive CD4 clonotype sharing across several donors was about 5%.

Generated by immunoSEQ multiplex PCR, the TCRdb table keeps only in-frame clones and is missing some. The data show just over 2,000,000 clones, with around 96% seen just once and approximately 1.2% held by the top ten. The specimen sequenced was naive CD8+ T cells sorted from blood. This TCR was sampled from a young man in good health. The chain links TRBV10-3 to TRBJ2-7, with a weak D call TRBD1 (6 bases). CDR3 residues: CAISRDTTYEQYF. DNA for the CDR3: TGTGCCATCAGCCGGGACACCACCTACGAGCAGTACTTC.